Listed here are 4 T cell receptor beta chains from one sample, sequenced in a study of blood T cell repertoires in COVID-19 (dated by TCRdb to about 2020). The protocol used for the library was the immunoSEQ multiplex PCR assay. The immuneACCESS repertoire file appears here via TCRdb, limited to in-frame rearrangements. These files lack a portion of the clones; in checked studies, under half of the deficit traces to unresolved V genes, and the cause of the others is not known. The sample data list some 390,000 clones, and 85% to 90% of these were observed just once. In total, the top ten clones hold about 1.1% of the sample. Material for sequencing was PBMCs or T cells enriched from blood (not recorded which). The receptors come from a man in his thirties or forties who had recovered from COVID-19.

This clone has only a few counts. Here the CDR3 reads CASSLPHRASEQYF. The CDR3 DNA sequence: TGTGCCAGCAGTTTACCCCACAGGGCCAGCGAGCAGTACTTC. The V and J genes are TRBV28 and TRBJ2-7; D is perhaps TRBD1 (6 bases). The V end was cut by 2 bases, the J end by 6 bases, with 14 bases between. The CDR3 is 14 amino acids. Germline CDR1 reads MDHEN; CDR2 reads SYDVKM.

The chain employs TRBV28 and TRBJ2-7; 8 bases map to TRBD2. The CDR3 consists of 15 residues. With 7 bases clipped from V and 4 bases from J, the junction kept 12 bases outside the gene matches. Germline CDR1 and CDR2: MDHEN and SYDVKM. The CDR3 DNA is TGTGCCAGCATGATCAGCGGGAGAAAGACTTACGAGCAGTACTTC. Its translation: CASMISGRKTYEQYF. The full variable domain, completed using reference TRBV28 and TRBJ2-7, is DVKVTQSSRYLVKRTGEKVFLECVQDMDHENMFWYRQDPGLGLRLIYFSYDVKMKEKGDIPEGYSVSREKKERFSLILESASTNQTSMYLCASMISGRKTYEQYFGPGTRLTVT.

This clone was counted a single time. The rearrangement links TRBV5-6 to TRBJ2-1; 13 nucleotides line up with TRBD2. Germline trimming cut 6 bases from V and 9 bases from J; bases unmatched to any gene: 12. The CDR3 covers 16 residues. Germline CDR1 SGHDT, CDR2 YYEEEE. CDR3 sequence reads: CASIRTSGRVVVEQFF. CDR3 nucleotides: TGTGCCAGCATACGTACTAGCGGGAGGGTTGTCGTTGAGCAGTTCTTC.

The chain joins TRBV5-8 to TRBJ1-1; a possible D gene is TRBD1 (5 bases). The CDR3 is 14 amino acids. Germline V gene data show CDR1 as SGHTS and CDR2 as YDEGEE. Trimming left V 1 base short and J 1 base short, with 8 bases between. CDR3 sequence (DNA): TGTGCCAGCAGCTTGCGGCAGGGGAACACTGAAGCTTTCTTT. Its protein is CASSLRQGNTEAFF.